The 32 T cell receptor beta chains in this list originate from one sample, sequenced in a study of CD8 T cells in ankylosing spondylitis. In TCRdb, the 5' RACE reads were re-called with MiXCR into one record per CDR3 protein. The sample yields 250,000 to 350,000 distinct CDR3 sequences, 15% to 20% seen once. The sample comprised blood, either unsorted or a sorted T cell fraction (not recorded which). These receptors all stem from a male donor with ankylosing spondylitis or in good health (not recorded which).

The V gene is TRBV20-1, the J gene TRBJ2-5; D could derive from TRBD1 or TRBD2 (6 bases each). Germline V lookup: CDR1 DFQATT, CDR2 SNEGSKA (reference sequence). The CDR3 sequence is 13 residues long. V lost 4 bases and J 2 bases, leaving 11 bases between the germline ends. The CDR3 nucleotides are TGCAGTGCTAACAAGGGGGGTCAAGAGACCCAGTACTTC. It is translated as CSANKGGQETQYF.

The chain couples TRBV18 to TRBJ1-2, with 7 positions matching TRBD1. Germline V gives CDR1 KGHSH, CDR2 LQKENI. The CDR3 covers 13 residues. The J segment lost 6 bases and the V segment lost 3 bases, leaving 4 bases of the junction unmatched. CDR3 DNA sequence: TGTGCCAGCTCACCGGGACAGAACGATGGCTACACCTTC. This sequence encodes CASSPGQNDGYTF.

This clonotype was counted ten times or more. V gene TRBV2 combines with J gene TRBJ1-6; 11 positions match TRBD1. The CDR3 spans 15 residues. CDR1 is SNHLY, CDR2 FYNNEI, per germline. V lost 6 bases, J lost 7 bases, and 5 bases stayed unmatched. The CDR3 coding sequence is TGTGCCAGCAGGGCCGGGACAGGGGGGAATTCACCCCTCCACTTT. It encodes CASRAGTGGNSPLHF.

V and J are TRBV5-6 and TRBJ1-1; 8 nucleotides match TRBD1. After removal of 4 bases from V and 10 bases from J, the junction contained 12 bases not matched to a gene. The CDR3 sequence is 14 residues long. Germline lookup yields CDR1 SGHDT and CDR2 YYEEEE. The CDR3 reads CASSVRTGPAGAFF. The CDR3 DNA reads TGTGCCAGCAGCGTCCGGACAGGGCCAGCGGGAGCTTTCTTT. The entire variable domain, with the rest obtained from reference TRBV5-6 and TRBJ1-1, is as follows: DAGVTQSPTHLIKTRGQQVTLRCSPKSGHDTVSWYQQALGQGPQFIFQYYEEEERQRGNFPDRFSGHQFPNYSSELNVNALLLGDSALYLCASSVRTGPAGAFFGQGTRLTVV.

Only a few counts were recorded for this clonotype. The chain is built from TRBV20-1 and TRBJ1-6; no definite D call. Germline CDR1 reads DFQATT; CDR2 reads SNEGSKA (reference sequence). The CDR3 sequence is 14 residues long. The V end was cut by 3 bases, the J end by 5 bases, with 11 bases between. CDR3 DNA sequence: TGCAGTGCTAGTACGGGCCTTAATAATTCACCCCTCCACTTT. Its protein product is CSASTGLNNSPLHF.

This clonotype was observed many times. CDR3 residues: CASRGGDRGNSPLHF. CDR3 nucleotides: TGTGCCAGCAGAGGGGGGGACAGGGGTAATTCACCCCTCCACTTT. This chain uses TRBV12-3 or TRBV12-4 with TRBJ1-6, with 10 bases identical to TRBD1. The CDR3 length is 15 residues. V lost 6 bases and J lost 6; bases outside the gene matches: 5.

This clonotype has more than one count but fewer than ten. The rearrangement links TRBV29-1 to TRBJ2-2; D is unresolved. Per germline, CDR1 SQVTM and CDR2 ANQGSEA. V lost 6 bases and J 0 bases, leaving 8 bases between the germline ends. The CDR3 totals 13 residues. The CDR3 DNA follows: TGCAGCGTCGCGCAGCCGAACACCGGGGAGCTGTTTTTT. It encodes CSVAQPNTGELFF.

This clonotype was seen more than once but under ten times. This chain joins TRBV18 and TRBJ1-1, with D uncertain. The CDR3 length is 15 residues. V dropped 2 bases and J dropped 2 bases, with 12 bases sitting between them. The V gene's germline CDR1 is KGHSH and CDR2 LQKENI. DNA of the CDR3: TGTGCCAGCTCACCAACGGTGGTGGTTAACACTGAAGCTTTCTTT. Protein product: CASSPTVVVNTEAFF.

There are a few counts of this clonotype. V and J are TRBV30 and TRBJ1-2; D is unresolved. The length of the CDR3 is 12 residues. V was clipped by 2 bases and J by 8 bases, with 12 bases between them. Germline V gene lookup returns CDR1 GTSNPN and CDR2 SVGIG (reference sequence). The CDR3 is CAWSPGRGGYTF. CDR3 DNA: TGTGCCTGGAGTCCCGGTCGGGGAGGCTACACCTTC.

This clonotype turned up a few times. The chain couples TRBV5-1 to TRBJ1-4; TRBD1 agrees at 10 bases. The CDR3 runs 16 residues. J lost 8 bases, V lost 4 bases, and 11 bases had no gene match. Germline loops: CDR1 SGHRS, CDR2 YFSETQ. The CDR3 is CASSDRPGTGVEKLFF. DNA of the CDR3: TGCGCCAGCAGCGATCGACCCGGGACAGGGGTCGAAAAACTGTTTTTT. Full variable domain (remainder filled in from reference TRBV5-1 and TRBJ1-4): KAGVTQTPRYLIKTRGQQVTLSCSPISGHRSVSWYQQTPGQGLQFLFEYFSETQRNKGNFPGRFSGRQFSNSRSEMNVSTLELGDSALYLCASSDRPGTGVEKLFFGSGTQLSVL.

The chain is built from TRBV28 and TRBJ2-1; no reliable D call. The V end lost 3 bases, the J end lost 7 bases, and 7 bases lay between the germline ends. Germline values: CDR1 MDHEN, CDR2 SYDVKM. The CDR3 totals 12 residues. The CDR3 sequence is CASSFVVNEQFF. Here the CDR3 DNA reads TGTGCCAGCAGTTTTGTTGTTAATGAGCAGTTCTTC.

This clonotype was detected many times. The chain couples TRBV27 to TRBJ2-1; D remains unclear. Trimming took off 6 bases at V and 8 bases at J, with 14 bases between the two ends. CDR3 length: 13 residues. Germline V gives CDR1 MNHEY, CDR2 SMNVEV (reference sequence). The CDR3 DNA is TGTGCCAGCAGCCCCTGGGGTGCGGATGAGCAGTTCTTC. The encoded protein is CASSPWGADEQFF.

The table lists this clonotype with many counts. The V call is TRBV9, the J call TRBJ1-6; D gene unclear. Germline V gives CDR1 SGDLS, CDR2 YYNGEE. CDR3 length: 14 amino acids. V shed 1 base and J shed 9 bases, with 11 bases lying between them. CDR3 sequence: CASSVRERGSPLHF. DNA of the CDR3: TGTGCCAGCAGCGTAAGAGAGAGAGGTTCACCCCTCCACTTT.

This clonotype was counted between two and nine times. The rearrangement uses TRBV21-1 and TRBJ1-5. TRBV21-1 is described as a pseudogene. This CDR3 spans 13 amino acids. The chain's CDR3 is CASSKGRDSRKNF. CDR3 bases: TGTGCCAGCAGCAAAGGGAGGGACAGCCGCAAGAATTTT.

This chain connects TRBV6-1 to TRBJ2-3; 13 nucleotides agree with TRBD2. Germline CDR1 MNHNS, CDR2 SASEGT. Germline trimming cut 6 bases from V and 1 base from J; bases unmatched to any gene: 10. The CDR3 has 18 residues. The CDR3 DNA reads as TGTGCCAGCAGCAAACTAGCGGGGGGGCCATTTGGCACAGATACGCAGTATTTT. Translation: CASSKLAGGPFGTDTQYF.

This clonotype was counted a few times. DNA of the CDR3: TGTGCCAGCAGCCAAGCTGTCTGGGACTATGGCTACACCTTC. Amino acid sequence: CASSQAVWDYGYTF. V usage is TRBV4-2 and J usage is TRBJ1-2, with D hard to call. Germline CDR1 reads LGHNA; CDR2 reads YNFKEQ. This CDR3 has 14 residues. V was pared by 1 base and J by 3 bases, with 9 bases between.

This clonotype was counted between two and nine times. The chain combines TRBV5-1 with TRBJ1-2; 8 bases are a match to TRBD1. J was trimmed by 6 bases and V by 4 bases; bases with no gene match: 8. Germline assignment: CDR1 SGHRS and CDR2 YFSETQ. This CDR3 region has 14 residues. The CDR3 protein is CASSVWGQDDGYTF. CDR3 DNA: TGCGCCAGCAGCGTCTGGGGACAGGATGATGGCTACACCTTC.

The chain is built from TRBV11-2 and TRBJ2-1; 8 bases line up with TRBD2. The CDR3 is made up of 17 amino acids. The ends lost 9 bases at V and 7 bases at J; junction bases unmatched: 20. Germline V gene sequence: CDR1 SGHAT, CDR2 FQNNGV. The CDR3 nucleotides read TGTGCCAGTCAGCTTATACTAACGGGAGGGCATTTAAATGAGCAGTTCTTC. This gives the protein CASQLILTGGHLNEQFF.

In its sample, this clonotype was seen many times. The genes are TRBV10-3 and TRBJ2-2; D perhaps matches TRBD2 (7 bases). Germline V gene data show CDR1 as ENHRY and CDR2 as SYGVKD. Trimming took off 8 bases at V and 0 bases at J, with 13 bases between the two ends. This CDR3 has 15 amino acids. CDR3 coding DNA: TGTGCCATCCGCTCGGGGGGCGCGAACACCGGGGAGCTGTTTTTT. This codes for CAIRSGGANTGELFF.

This clonotype was detected once. This may arise from a read error, as a much more abundant clone is one base away. V is TRBV6-6 and J is TRBJ2-2, with D hard to call. Trimming removed 2 bases at V and 0 bases at J, with 1 base between. The CDR3 consists of 13 residues. The germline V gene has CDR1 MNHNY and CDR2 SVGAGI (reference sequence). CDR3 sequence reads: CASSYANTGELFF. The CDR3 nucleotides are TGTGCCAGCAGTTACGCGAACACCGGGGAGCTGTTTTTT.

This chain connects TRBV7-3 to TRBJ2-7; 10 bases are shared with TRBD2. CDR1 SGHTA and CDR2 FQGTGA come from the germline V gene. The CDR3 spans 17 residues. Trimming took 4 bases from V and 0 from J; bases not matched to a gene: 9. Here the CDR3 DNA reads TGTGCCAGCAGCTCCTCCGCACTAGCGGGGAGCTCCTACGAGCAGTACGTC. Translated, it gives CASSSSALAGSSYEQYV.

This rearrangement joins TRBV12-3 or TRBV12-4 to TRBJ2-7; weak D call: TRBD1 (6 bases). The CDR3 runs to 13 residues. Trimming shortened V by 6 bases and J by 7 bases, and 16 bases separated the two germline ends. The CDR3 loop reads CASSPGQPFEQYV. CDR3 bases: TGTGCCAGCAGCCCCGGACAGCCCTTTGAGCAGTACGTC.

The gene calls are TRBV27 and TRBJ2-1; 9 bases are a match to TRBD2. Germline assignment: CDR1 MNHEY and CDR2 SMNVEV (reference sequence). The CDR3 length is 15 residues. Trimming cost V 2 bases and J 5 bases; bases outside gene matches: 4. The CDR3 DNA reads TGTGCCAGCAGTTTAGGCGGGGGGGGCAACAATGAGCAGTTCTTC. It translates to CASSLGGGGNNEQFF.

This chain links TRBV20-1 with TRBJ2-5; maybe TRBD2 (6 bases). CDR3 length: 14 residues. Trimming left V 3 bases short and J 5 bases short, with 16 bases between. Germline V gene data show CDR1 as DFQATT and CDR2 as SNEGSKA (reference sequence). CDR3 protein: CSARRAGNVETQYF. The CDR3 nucleotides read TGCAGTGCTAGGAGGGCGGGAAACGTCGAGACCCAGTACTTC.

The sample holds one count of this clonotype. The chain combines TRBV12-3 or TRBV12-4 with TRBJ2-1, with TRBD2 matching 16 bases. The CDR3 spans 20 residues. V lost 1 base and J lost 4; bases outside the gene matches: 10. Here the CDR3 reads CASSLVLGLAGGPGYNEQFF. In nucleotides, the CDR3 is TGTGCCAGCAGTTTAGTGTTGGGACTAGCGGGGGGGCCGGGGTACAATGAGCAGTTCTTC.

This clonotype came up a few times. The chain couples TRBV20-1 to TRBJ1-5, with 7 bases that match TRBD1. Trimming removed 4 bases from V and 4 bases from J; junction bases left unmatched: 4. Germline V gene sequence: CDR1 DFQATT, CDR2 SNEGSKA (reference sequence). The CDR3 spans 13 residues. The CDR3 sequence is CSAITGANQPQHF. The DNA for the CDR3 is TGCAGTGCTATTACAGGGGCTAATCAGCCCCAGCATTTT.

This clonotype turned up a few times. The chain carries TRBV6-2 or TRBV6-3 and TRBJ2-2; D not certain. Germline loops: CDR1 MNHEY, CDR2 SVGEGT. The V end lost 1 base, the J end lost 4 bases, and 19 bases lay between the germline ends. This CDR3 spans 18 amino acids. In DNA, the CDR3 is TGTGCCAGCAGTTACTTACCCCGCGCGTCCGGAATCACCGGGGAGCTGTTTTTT. Protein product: CASSYLPRASGITGELFF.

This clonotype was seen more than once but under ten times. This sequence joins TRBV20-1 and TRBJ2-7; 8 nucleotides align to TRBD1. Germline CDR1 and CDR2: DFQATT and SNEGSKA (reference sequence). This CDR3 comprises 14 residues. Trimming took 2 bases from V and 2 from J; bases not matched to a gene: 5. The DNA for the CDR3 is TGCAGTGCTAGATCGCAGGGGGCCCCCTACGAGCAGTACGTC. It specifies CSARSQGAPYEQYV.

The chain is built from TRBV5-1 and TRBJ2-1; possible D gene TRBD2, 5 bases. Germline V gene sequence: CDR1 SGHRS, CDR2 YFSETQ. V was trimmed by 5 bases and J by 3 bases, leaving 15 bases between them. The CDR3 loop spans 15 amino acids. CDR3 bases: TGCGCCAGCAGGGCCATGGAGGCCAACTACAATGAGCAGTTCTTC. Protein: CASRAMEANYNEQFF. Full variable domain (rest looked up from reference TRBV5-1 and TRBJ2-1): KAGVTQTPRYLIKTRGQQVTLSCSPISGHRSVSWYQQTPGQGLQFLFEYFSETQRNKGNFPGRFSGRQFSNSRSEMNVSTLELGDSALYLCASRAMEANYNEQFFGPGTRLTVL.

This clonotype has a count of ten or more. The J gene is TRBJ2-1, the V gene TRBV5-1, with D possibly TRBD2 on 7 matching bases. CDR1 is SGHRS and CDR2 is YFSETQ in the germline V gene. This CDR3 has 14 residues. Trimming shortened V by 0 bases and J by 9 bases, and 13 bases separated the two germline ends. In nucleotides, the CDR3 is TGCGCCAGCAGCTTGGTTCAGGGGAGGGTTGAGCAGTTCTTC. Translation: CASSLVQGRVEQFF.

Only a few counts were recorded for this clonotype. V usage is TRBV29-1 and J usage is TRBJ1-1; TRBD1 agrees at 7 bases. The CDR3 runs to 16 residues. Germline V gives CDR1 SQVTM, CDR2 ANQGSEA. V lost 3 bases, J lost 1 base, and 11 bases stayed unmatched. The DNA of the CDR3 is TGCAGCGTTGAGAGCCAGGGGGGCACGAAGAACACTGAAGCTTTCTTT. This codes for CSVESQGGTKNTEAFF.

This clonotype was recorded at least ten times. This rearrangement joins TRBV20-1 to TRBJ1-1, with 8 bases fitting TRBD1. V was pared by 3 bases and J by 5 bases, with 8 bases of the junction left unmatched. In germline, CDR1 is DFQATT, CDR2 SNEGSKA (reference sequence). The CDR3 has 14 amino acids. In nucleotides, the CDR3 is TGCAGTGCTAGGCTAACAGGGGGAGGGACTGAAGCTTTCTTT. Residues: CSARLTGGGTEAFF.